This TCR beta chain was found in a study of OX40 agonist ivuxolimab in advanced cancers. This clone qualifies as medium-sized. This CDR3 is 13 amino acids long. V was pared by 5 bases and J by 8 bases, with 12 bases between. The germline gives CDR1 SGHTA, CDR2 FQGNSA. Sequencing was performed with immunoSEQ multiplex PCR; in TCRdb, only in-frame clones are kept and a portion is missing. The table has about 41,000 clones, around 73% seen once; the top ten hold roughly 21%. Sequenced here: CD4+ or CD8+ T cells sorted from blood, sampled in a trial of the OX40 agonist ivuxolimab. The TCR comes from an adult with an advanced solid tumor such as melanoma, head and neck, liver or kidney cancer. V and J are TRBV7-2 and TRBJ1-4; D ambiguous. The CDR3 loop is CASSPTDLEKLFF. DNA of the CDR3: TGTGCCAGCAGCCCCACGGACCTAGAAAAACTGTTTTTT.